This T cell receptor beta chain stems from a study of T-cell reconstitution after alpha-beta-depleted transplantation in children. This clonotype has a handful of counts. V shed 4 bases, J shed 0 bases, and the junction held 1 base outside the gene matches. CDR1 is LNHDA, CDR2 SQIVND, per germline (reference sequence). This CDR3 contains 14 residues. As it was prepared, the TCRbeta library received unique molecular identifiers. TCRdb re-called the PCR reads through MiXCR, storing one row per CDR3 protein. The table shows 100,000 or so distinct CDR3 sequences, with more than 20% occurring only once. The clonotype comes from a boy aged 2 to 10 with acute lymphoblastic leukemia, due to receive a stem cell transplant. This material consisted of PBMCs, taken before TCRalphabeta/CD19-depleted stem cell transplant. The chain employs TRBV19 and TRBJ1-1, with 8 bases matching TRBD1. The CDR3 sequence is CASSTGGMNTEAFF. The CDR3 bases are TGTGCCAGTAGTACAGGGGGCATGAACACTGAAGCTTTCTTT.